What follows are 8 T cell receptor beta chains derived from one specimen sequenced in a study of human T cells and chemical hapten exposure. The time point: patch test 1, 2 weeks after DPC sensitization. Treatment here: therapeutic diphenylcyclopropenone sensitization with weekly scalp DPC. From the RACE reads, TCRdb called clonotypes with MiXCR, one entry per CDR3 protein. This sample carries roughly 72,000 distinct CDR3 sequences, 10% to 13% of them seen once, and the ten largest clones take roughly 1.4%. This specimen consisted of whole blood, obtained in connection with sensitization to the hapten diphenylcyclopropenone (DPC). Receptor source: a woman in her fifties or sixties with alopecia areata. Some clones in this sample may be carry-over from other donors' samples.

J is TRBJ2-1 and V is TRBV2; D gene uncertain. The germline gives CDR1 SNHLY, CDR2 FYNNEI. V lost 3 bases and J lost 9, with 18 bases in between. CDR3 length equals 15 residues. The CDR3: CASSDLWQEYFEQFF. CDR3 sequence (DNA): TGTGCCAGCAGTGATCTCTGGCAGGAATACTTTGAGCAGTTCTTC.

This clonotype showed up just a few times. CDR3: CASSPQKYTEAFF. CDR3 nucleotides: TGTGCCAGCTCACCACAGAAGTACACTGAAGCTTTCTTT. The gene calls are TRBV18 and TRBJ1-1, with D hard to call. The CDR3 contains 13 residues. The germline V gene has CDR1 KGHSH and CDR2 LQKENI. The germline V and J ends were trimmed by 1 base and 3 bases, with 6 bases remaining between them.

Only a few counts were recorded for this clonotype. This chain uses TRBV7-2 with TRBJ1-6; D is undetermined. V shed 3 bases and J shed 7 bases, with 13 bases lying between them. The CDR3 runs 15 residues. Germline V CDR1 and CDR2: SGHTA, FQGNSA. This CDR3 reads CASSFQIQNNSPLHF. The CDR3 region has the DNA TGTGCCAGCAGCTTCCAGATCCAGAACAATTCACCCCTCCACTTT.

This clonotype was counted between two and nine times. The V and J genes are TRBV6-2 or TRBV6-3 and TRBJ2-3, with D hard to call. Trimming left V 6 bases short and J 2 bases short, with 12 bases between. From germline, CDR1 is MNHEY and CDR2 SVGEGT. The CDR3 has 14 residues. The CDR3 loop is CASSRDLITDTQYF. The CDR3 DNA reads TGTGCCAGCAGCCGTGACTTGATCACAGATACGCAGTATTTT.

This clonotype was seen ten or more times. The chain uses TRBV29-1 and TRBJ2-2; 10 nucleotides match TRBD2. Trimming at V came to 3 bases and at J to 4 bases, leaving 8 bases not matched to a gene. This CDR3 spans 16 amino acids. In germline, CDR1 is SQVTM, CDR2 ANQGSEA. Here the CDR3 reads CSVETPLAGVTGELFF. CDR3 nucleotides: TGCAGCGTTGAGACCCCGCTAGCGGGAGTCACCGGGGAGCTGTTTTTT.

The chain combines TRBV6-5 with TRBJ2-2; D perhaps matches TRBD2 (5 bases). Germline V gene sequence: CDR1 MNHEY, CDR2 SVGAGI. The CDR3 spans 15 residues. V lost 2 bases to trimming and J lost 2 bases, with 9 bases between them. The DNA for the CDR3 is TGTGCCAGCAGTTACGTGGGAGCTAACACCGGGGAGCTGTTTTTT. Amino acids: CASSYVGANTGELFF.

The CDR3 is CASSRRVFQGDTQYF. CDR3 bases: TGTGCCAGCAGCCGCAGGGTATTTCAAGGAGATACGCAGTATTTT. V usage is TRBV11-2 and J usage is TRBJ2-3; D might be TRBD1 (5 bases). This CDR3 has 15 residues. Germline lookup yields CDR1 SGHAT and CDR2 FQNNGV. The ends were cut back, 5 bases at V and 5 bases at J, with 17 bases in the middle.

This clonotype was seen only a few times. The chain employs TRBV19 and TRBJ1-2, with no clear D. Trimming shortened V by 1 base and J by 8 bases, and 11 bases separated the two germline ends. Germline values: CDR1 LNHDA, CDR2 SQIVND (reference sequence). The CDR3 consists of 13 residues. The CDR3 sequence is CASSIVGVRGYTF. CDR3 DNA: TGTGCCAGTAGTATAGTTGGCGTCAGGGGCTACACCTTC.